These 2 T cell receptor beta chains originate from one sample sequenced in a study of blood T cell repertoires in COVID-19. Sequencing used immunoSEQ multiplex PCR; TCRdb keeps in-frame clones, though not all of them. This repertoire shows 120,000 to 150,000 clones, 81% found once; its top ten account for roughly 8.3%. The sequencing sample was made of peripheral blood. These receptor sequences come from a human donor with acute or convalescent COVID-19. The donor label of this sample is uncertain.

The CDR3: CASSLLAGRMDYEKLFF. The CDR3 DNA follows: TGTGCCAGCAGCCTCCTAGCCGGACGCATGGATTATGAAAAACTGTTTTTT. The gene calls are TRBV7-2 and TRBJ1-4; D not resolved. The germline V and J ends were trimmed by 5 bases and 6 bases, with 22 bases remaining between them. CDR1 and CDR2 from the germline V gene are SGHTA and FQGNSA. This CDR3 spans 17 amino acids.

The V gene is TRBV6-5, the J gene TRBJ1-4; D gene uncertain. The V end lost 2 bases, the J end lost 8 bases, and 12 bases lay between the germline ends. The CDR3 contains 14 residues. Germline assignment: CDR1 MNHEY and CDR2 SVGAGI. CDR3 nucleotides: TGTGCCAGCAGTTACCGGGTAGGGAGGGAAAAACTGTTTTTT. It translates to CASSYRVGREKLFF.